One and the same sample provided the 18 T cell receptor beta chains below, sequenced in a study of cytomegalovirus exposure and HLA in healthy donors. The primer mix had 60 Vbeta and 13 Jbeta primers. Sequencing was performed with immunoSEQ multiplex PCR; in TCRdb, only in-frame clones are kept and a portion is missing. Among about 90,000 clones listed, around 70% were seen once. Sample: PBMCs. All receptors derive from a woman in her fifties or sixties in good health and CMV-seropositive.

V is TRBV5-1 and J is TRBJ2-1; 9 bases are shared with TRBD2. Germline V gene sequence: CDR1 SGHRS, CDR2 YFSETQ. The J segment lost 5 bases and the V segment lost 3 bases, leaving 3 bases of the junction unmatched. The length of the CDR3 is 14 residues. Written as DNA, the CDR3 is TGCGCCAGCAGCTGGGCGGGAGGGAACAATGAGCAGTTCTTC. It codes for CASSWAGGNNEQFF.

V and J are TRBV5-1 and TRBJ2-7; D unclear. Per germline, CDR1 SGHRS and CDR2 YFSETQ. The CDR3 runs 14 residues. Trimming cost V 1 base and J 3 bases, with 11 bases left between them. CDR3 nucleotides: TGCGCCAGCAGCTTGACCACGGGTGTCTACGAGCAGTACTTC. This sequence encodes CASSLTTGVYEQYF.

The rearrangement links TRBV28 to TRBJ1-6; D unresolved. CDR1 and CDR2 (germline): MDHEN, SYDVKM. The CDR3 length is 17 residues. Between the trimmed V and J ends, which lost 7 bases and 5 bases, there was a span of 21 bases. CDR3 sequence reads: CASISWAADGDNSPLHF. The CDR3 nucleotides read TGTGCCAGCATCTCCTGGGCTGCGGACGGGGATAATTCACCCCTCCACTTT.

The chain carries TRBV7-3 and TRBJ1-2, with D unclear. The V and J ends lost 2 bases and 4 bases respectively, with 17 bases between them. The CDR3 length is 16 residues. In germline, CDR1 is SGHTA, CDR2 FQGTGA. The CDR3 loop reads CASSLDYALTPYGYTF. Written as DNA, the CDR3 is TGTGCCAGCAGCTTAGATTACGCTTTGACTCCCTATGGCTACACCTTC.

V usage is TRBV28 and J usage is TRBJ2-3; no clear D. Germline V lookup: CDR1 MDHEN, CDR2 SYDVKM. V was clipped by 2 bases and J by 0 bases, with 12 bases between them. This CDR3 comprises 16 residues. The DNA of the CDR3 is TGTGCCAGCAGTTTAAAGGCTAGTTATAGCACAGATACGCAGTATTTT. Translated, it gives CASSLKASYSTDTQYF.

This clone turned up a few times. The genes are TRBV4-1 and TRBJ2-2; 9 nucleotides line up with TRBD1. Germline loops: CDR1 MGHRA, CDR2 YSYEKL. V gave up 0 bases and J gave up 0 bases; unmatched junction bases: 5. The CDR3 is 18 amino acids. CDR3 DNA: TGCGCCAGCAGCCAAGAAGGGGACAGGGCGGCGAACACCGGGGAGCTGTTTTTT. Translating it yields CASSQEGDRAANTGELFF.

With respect to this clone: Other nucleotide sequences in the sample specify the same CDR3. V gene TRBV9 combines with J gene TRBJ2-5, with 7 bases aligning to TRBD2. V was clipped by 4 bases and J by 2 bases; unmatched bases: 11. CDR1 is SGDLS and CDR2 is YYNGEE in the germline V gene. This CDR3 contains 16 residues. In nucleotides, the CDR3 is TGTGCCAGCAGCCCCCGCATAGCGGGCCTACAAGAGACCCAGTACTTC. It yields the protein CASSPRIAGLQETQYF.

This clone was seen more than once but under ten times. V usage is TRBV9 and J usage is TRBJ1-2, with TRBD1 identical over 9 bases. The CDR3 has 16 amino acids. Per germline, CDR1 SGDLS and CDR2 YYNGEE. V gave up 3 bases and J gave up 4 bases; unmatched junction bases: 10. The CDR3 region is CASSAGGQGYLYGYTF. Written as DNA, the CDR3 is TGTGCCAGCAGCGCTGGGGGACAGGGCTATCTCTATGGCTACACCTTC.

This clone came up a few times. The J gene is TRBJ2-7, the V gene TRBV10-3; 8 positions agree with TRBD2. The length of the CDR3 is 14 residues. Trimming cost V 7 bases and J 0 bases; bases outside gene matches: 5. Germline V lookup: CDR1 ENHRY, CDR2 SYGVKD. The CDR3 region is CAITRTSLSYEQYF. DNA for the CDR3: TGTGCCATCACCCGGACTAGCCTCTCCTACGAGCAGTACTTC.

This clone occurred a few times. The chain recombines TRBV2 with TRBJ1-1, with TRBD1 matching over 7 bases. Germline CDR1 reads SNHLY; CDR2 reads FYNNEI. This CDR3 has 14 residues. The junction had 6 bases not matched to a gene; V was cut back by 7 bases and J by 1 base. DNA of the CDR3: TGTGCCAGCAAGGCGACAGGGCAGAACACTGAAGCTTTCTTT. Translation gives CASKATGQNTEAFF.

Here the CDR3 reads CASKRAQDTGELFF. Written as DNA, the CDR3 is TGTGCCAGCAAGAGGGCCCAGGACACCGGGGAGCTGTTTTTT. The rearrangement joins TRBV6-5 to TRBJ2-2; the D gene is possibly TRBD2 (5 bases). Trimming stripped 7 bases from V and 3 bases from J, with 12 bases between. CDR1 is MNHEY and CDR2 is SVGAGI in the germline V gene. This CDR3 is built from 14 residues.

This chain links TRBV27 with TRBJ2-6, with 7 bases lining up with TRBD1. The CDR3 runs to 17 residues. Trimming at V came to 2 bases and at J to 1 base, leaving 5 bases not matched to a gene. From germline, CDR1 is MNHEY and CDR2 SMNVEV (reference sequence). In DNA form, the CDR3 reads TGTGCCAGCAGTTTAATGGGACAGCTATCTGGGGCCAACGTCCTGACTTTC. Translated, it gives CASSLMGQLSGANVLTF.

By sample share, this clone is medium-sized. This chain uses TRBV18 with TRBJ1-1; possibly TRBD1 for D (6 bases). Per germline, CDR1 KGHSH and CDR2 LQKENI. This CDR3 is built from 13 residues. V was pared by 6 bases and J by 3 bases, with 11 bases between. The CDR3 here is CASSLGGDTEAFF. The CDR3 DNA sequence: TGTGCCAGCTCTCTAGGGGGTGACACTGAAGCTTTCTTT.

This clone was observed a single time. The rearrangement links TRBV19 to TRBJ1-1, with 8 nucleotides matching TRBD1. V was pared by 10 bases and J by 4 bases, with 11 bases of the junction left unmatched. This CDR3 region has 14 residues. CDR1 LNHDA and CDR2 SQIVND come from the germline V gene (reference sequence). This chain's CDR3 is CATSPRGRGTEAFF. The CDR3 nucleotides read TGTGCCACCTCTCCCAGGGGGCGCGGCACTGAAGCTTTCTTT. Full variable domain (missing parts from reference TRBV19 and TRBJ1-1): DGGITQSPKYLFRKEGQNVTLSCEQNLNHDAMYWYRQDPGQGLRLIYYSQIVNDFQKGDIAEGYSVSREKKESFPLTVTSAQKNPTAFYLCATSPRGRGTEAFFGQGTRLTVV.

The chain joins TRBV29-1 to TRBJ1-1; 8 nucleotides align to TRBD1. The CDR3 is 14 residues long. Germline V gives CDR1 SQVTM, CDR2 ANQGSEA. V shed 7 bases and J 5 bases; nucleotides not matched to a gene: 12. The CDR3 spells CSGSTGVGRTEAFF. CDR3 bases: TGCAGCGGGTCGACAGGGGTGGGAAGGACTGAAGCTTTCTTT.

The CDR3 bases are TGCGCCAGCAGCACGGCGGGTTCGACCGGGGAGCTGTTTTTT. It translates to CASSTAGSTGELFF. The chain uses TRBV5-1 and TRBJ2-2; possible D gene TRBD2, 5 bases. The germline V gene has CDR1 SGHRS and CDR2 YFSETQ. This CDR3 has 14 residues. The germline V and J ends were trimmed by 4 bases and 5 bases, with 12 bases remaining between them. Full variable domain (outside the CDR3, taken from reference TRBV5-1 and TRBJ2-2): KAGVTQTPRYLIKTRGQQVTLSCSPISGHRSVSWYQQTPGQGLQFLFEYFSETQRNKGNFPGRFSGRQFSNSRSEMNVSTLELGDSALYLCASSTAGSTGELFFGEGSRLTVL.

The chain uses TRBV5-8 and TRBJ2-2; 7 bases map to TRBD2. The CDR3 runs to 17 residues. Germline CDR1 reads SGHTS; CDR2 reads YDEGEE. J was trimmed by 5 bases and V by 0 bases; bases with no gene match: 10. CDR3 coding DNA: TGTGCCAGCAGCTTGGTACGAGGGAGGGAGGGTACCGGGGAGCTGTTTTTT. Translated: CASSLVRGREGTGELFF.

The chain links TRBV15 to TRBJ1-3, with D hard to call. The CDR3 extends over 14 amino acids. Germline lookup yields CDR1 LNHNV and CDR2 YYDKDF (reference sequence). V dropped 3 bases and J dropped 0 bases, with 6 bases sitting between them. The CDR3 protein is CATSRDYSGNTIYF. The DNA of the CDR3 is TGTGCCACCAGCAGGGACTACTCTGGAAACACCATATATTTT.